This T cell receptor beta chain appears in the sequencing data of a study of blood T cell repertoires in COVID-19. Study-level background: Both acute and convalescent COVID-19 samples were obtained from the United States, Italy and Spain. The cDNA or gDNA used as material had been derived from T cells, B-cell-depleted T cells, or PBMCs.

In the authors' workflow: Nucleated cell counts were estimated from reference gene primer amplification. Assay used: immunoSEQ multiplex PCR; TCRdb lists only in-frame clones, some missing. Clone size and the V and J calls come from that table; the DNA yielded D and trimming. The sample lists about 170,000 clones; 65% to 80% were seen once. This clone was counted between two and nine times. Germline CDR1 is GTSNPN and CDR2 is SVGIG (reference sequence). V lost 4 bases and J lost 0, with 7 bases in between. The length of the CDR3 is 13 residues. J is TRBJ1-3 and V is TRBV30; no reliable D call. Specimen: peripheral blood. This receptor was identified in a man in his 60s with acute or convalescent COVID-19. The CDR3 nucleotides read TGTGCCTGGAAGACAATCTCTGGAAACACCATATATTTT. Its protein is CAWKTISGNTIYF.